This T cell receptor beta chain emerged from a study of blood T cell repertoires in COVID-19 (dated by TCRdb to the early 2020s). Concerning the study at large: Samples from collaborators originated in the United States, Italy and Spain and spanned both the acute and convalescent phases of COVID-19. Where available, HLA class I and class II types were taken from metadata supplied by the sample provider and were not determined by assay-based typing. Subjects who had been exposed to COVID-19, were actively infected with it, or had recovered from it provided the deeply sampled blood TCRbeta repertoires that made up the dataset. Samples came from the ongoing ImmuneRACE study (first 160 participants) plus 1,254 subjects from 6 global collaborators. The repertoires were made available in a free public database intended to serve as a resource for research on the immune response to SARS-CoV-2. Sample metadata almost always included a de-identified subject ID, COVID-19 status, age in years and sex. The prospective study material was composed of cDNA or gDNA derived from T cells, B-cell-depleted T cells, or PBMCs.

As to this clone: It lacks a known antigen. Within one base of it there is no much larger clone, and no base qualities were kept.

Study-wide findings and limitations: Clinical and demographic metadata were provided uncurated, with the amount varying by source and participant.

The immunoSEQ Assay, a bias-controlled multiplex PCR, was used to amplify TCRbeta CDR3 regions from genomic DNA. From the authors' description of their analysis: The number of nucleated cells in each sample was estimated by amplification of reference gene primers within the assay. To quantify the absolute abundance of each unique TCRbeta CDR3 rearrangement, sequence reads were collapsed and filtered. For each sample, productive Simpson clonality was calculated by taking the square root of Simpson's diversity index across productive rearrangements. Not all clones reach the TCRdb copy of this immuneACCESS table, which keeps in-frame sequences only. Checked studies attribute under half of the gap to unresolved V genes and leave the rest unexplained. The DNA gave D and trimming, while V, J and clone size come from that table. The sample contains fewer than 350,000 clones, roughly 89% of them found a single time. The ten largest clones add up to approximately 9.9% of the sample.

Sequences SNHLY (CDR1) and FYNNEI (CDR2) are obtained from the germline V gene. From cysteine to phenylalanine, the CDR3 is 15 amino acids long. CDR3 DNA only is kept here, 45 bases in frame from base 1. Trimming takes 5 bases from V and 0 bases from J, and the germline ends sit 13 bases apart. One collaborating source in Seattle enrolled patients during active infection and followed them longitudinally through the course of disease. The collaborating institutions used their own protocols to collect whole blood in K2EDTA tubes. For TCRbeta analysis, collaborators shipped samples in one of three forms: frozen whole blood, isolated PBMCs, or DNA extracted from either of those sample types.

The receptor comes from a man aged 30 to 45 with COVID-19, enrolled during active disease. The sample consisted of peripheral blood. Recombination linked TRBV2 to TRBJ1-1; D gene: possibly TRBD1, on 5 matching bases. The DNA sequence is as follows: TGTGCCAGCAGTCCCCAGGGTATTATGAACACTGAAGCTTTCTTT. This is translated as CASSPQGIMNTEAFF. Full variable domain (CDR3 extended with the reference TRBV2 and TRBJ1-1 proteins): EPEVTQTPSHQVTQMGQEVILRCVPISNHLYFYWYRQILGQKVEFLVSFYNNEISEKSEIFDDQFSVERPDGSNFTLKIRSTKLEDSAMYFCASSPQGIMNTEAFFGQGTRLTVV.